Shown below are 26 T cell receptor beta chains from a single sample sequenced in a study of T cell repertoires in cytomegalovirus infection. These TCRs' antigens remain unknown. TCRdb re-called the reads through MiXCR, storing one row per CDR3 protein. The table lists about 770,000 distinct CDR3 sequences, approximately 32% of them singletons, with 13% in the top ten. This material consisted of cultured CD8+ T cells from PBMCs, taken from culture after CMV antigen stimulation. Every receptor here comes from a human donor in good health (CMV status not recorded). Some clones in this sample may be carry-over from other donors' samples.

This chain joins TRBV27 and TRBJ2-4, with a weak D call TRBD2 (6 bases). V gave up 4 bases and J gave up 9 bases, with 16 bases separating them. Germline V gene data show CDR1 as MNHEY and CDR2 as SMNVEV (reference sequence). This CDR3 is built from 14 residues. The CDR3 is CASSYGSLGSIQYF. The CDR3 DNA reads TGTGCCAGCAGTTACGGGAGTTTGGGTAGCATTCAGTACTTC.

V is TRBV6-2 or TRBV6-3 and J is TRBJ2-7, with unresolved D. In germline, CDR1 is MNHEY, CDR2 SVGEGT. The CDR3 totals 14 residues. V dropped 5 bases and J dropped 3 bases, with 14 bases sitting between them. The CDR3, as DNA: TGTGCCAGCAGTGACGCCAGCCTAAACTACGAGCAGTACTTC. Translation: CASSDASLNYEQYF.

This clonotype was detected only a few times. The chain links TRBV7-6 to TRBJ1-1; 7 nucleotides line up with TRBD1. The CDR3 totals 15 residues. J gave up 0 bases and V 4 bases, and 5 bases lay outside the gene matches. Germline V gives CDR1 SGHVS, CDR2 FNYEAQ. The DNA of the CDR3 is TGTGCCAGCAGCTACAGGGGAGGCTTGAACACTGAAGCTTTCTTT. Protein sequence: CASSYRGGLNTEAFF.

This clonotype was detected once. The chain uses TRBV5-8 and TRBJ2-3, with D possibly matching TRBD2 (6 bases). Germline lookup yields CDR1 SGHTS and CDR2 YDEGEE. The CDR3 has 14 residues. Trimming removed 3 bases from V and 2 bases from J, with 10 bases in between. This chain's CDR3 is CASSYIADTDTQYF. The CDR3 DNA reads as TGTGCCAGCAGCTACATAGCGGACACAGATACGCAGTATTTT.

Only a few counts were recorded for this clonotype. V usage is TRBV6-5 and J usage is TRBJ1-2; no clear D gene. The ends were cut back, 2 bases at V and 6 bases at J, with 10 bases in the middle. The germline V gene has CDR1 MNHEY and CDR2 SVGAGI. The CDR3 totals 13 residues. The CDR3 sequence: CASSYGEDDGYTF. The CDR3 DNA sequence: TGTGCCAGCAGTTACGGCGAGGACGATGGCTACACCTTC.

The rearrangement joins TRBV19 to TRBJ2-1, with 10 bases lining up with TRBD2. Per germline, CDR1 LNHDA and CDR2 SQIVND (reference sequence). The CDR3 extends over 14 amino acids. V shed 5 bases and J 12 bases; nucleotides not matched to a gene: 10. CDR3 coding DNA: TGTGCCAGTAGTTTCGGGACTAGCGTAAGGGGGCAGTTCTTC. Its translation: CASSFGTSVRGQFF.

The V and J genes are TRBV19 and TRBJ1-1; D unclear. V lost 7 bases, J lost 4 bases, and 13 bases lay in between. The CDR3 spans 13 residues. Germline V CDR1 and CDR2: LNHDA, SQIVND (reference sequence). The CDR3 loop reads CASTDPGGTEAFF. The CDR3, as DNA: TGTGCCAGTACGGACCCCGGAGGCACTGAAGCTTTCTTT.

This clonotype appeared many times. The rearrangement links TRBV3-1 to TRBJ1-2; D gene uncertain. CDR3 length equals 15 residues. CDR1 is LGHDT and CDR2 is YNNKEL in the germline V gene (reference sequence). Trimming removed 5 bases from V and 5 bases from J, with 18 bases in between. CDR3 DNA: TGTGCCAGCAGCAGCCCAATTTTTCCAGTGTATGGCTACACCTTC. Translated, it gives CASSSPIFPVYGYTF.

There are a few counts of this clonotype. The chain employs TRBV7-9 and TRBJ2-1; TRBD2 aligns across 9 bases. The germline V gene encodes CDR1 SEHNR and CDR2 FQNEAQ (reference sequence). J was trimmed by 5 bases and V by 8 bases; bases with no gene match: 7. This CDR3 is built from 14 residues. CDR3 coding DNA: TGTGCCAGCCACCAAGCGGGGGGAGACAATGAGCAGTTCTTC. It specifies CASHQAGGDNEQFF.

This chain joins TRBV4-1 and TRBJ1-6, with D perhaps matching TRBD1 (5 bases). V dropped 0 bases and J dropped 6 bases, with 9 bases sitting between them. Germline CDR1 and CDR2: MGHRA and YSYEKL. The CDR3 totals 15 residues. The CDR3 DNA reads as TGCGCCAGCAGCCAAGAGGGGGGGAGTAATTCACCCCTCCACTTT. Translation gives CASSQEGGSNSPLHF.

The chain has TRBV4-1 and TRBJ1-1; no clear D gene. Germline CDR1 reads MGHRA; CDR2 reads YSYEKL. V gave up 0 bases and J gave up 5 bases, with 13 bases separating them. The length of the CDR3 is 15 residues. The CDR3 here is CASSQEEIIGTEAFF. The CDR3 DNA is TGCGCCAGCAGCCAAGAGGAGATTATAGGGACTGAAGCTTTCTTT.

The chain has TRBV5-1 and TRBJ2-3; possible D gene TRBD1, 6 bases. Trimming removed 4 bases from V and 0 bases from J, with 12 bases in between. There are 15 residues in the CDR3. Germline V CDR1 and CDR2: SGHRS, YFSETQ. The CDR3 DNA sequence: TGCGCCAGCAGCCCCGGACAGTATAGCACAGATACGCAGTATTTT. The encoded protein is CASSPGQYSTDTQYF.

This chain joins TRBV7-9 and TRBJ2-1, with 10 bases fitting TRBD2. The germline CDR1 and CDR2 sequences are SEHNR and FQNEAQ (reference sequence). V was clipped by 5 bases and J by 5 bases; unmatched bases: 6. The CDR3 loop spans 15 amino acids. CDR3 DNA sequence: TGTGCCAGCAGCAGACCGGGGACTAGCGACAATGAGCAGTTCTTC. This sequence encodes CASSRPGTSDNEQFF.

The sample holds a few counts of this clonotype. The V call is TRBV27, the J call TRBJ2-2; D ambiguous. The CDR3 sequence is 15 residues long. With 5 bases removed from V and 1 base from J, the gap between germline ends came to 11 bases. Per germline, CDR1 MNHEY and CDR2 SMNVEV (reference sequence). Here the CDR3 DNA reads TGTGCCAGCAGTGACCGGACCGAGAACACCGGGGAGCTGTTTTTT. It specifies CASSDRTENTGELFF.

The sample holds one count of this clonotype. This CDR3 reads CASSPQRGHTEAFF. Here the CDR3 DNA reads TGTGCCAGCAGTCCACAGCGTGGGCACACTGAAGCTTTCTTT. The chain is built from TRBV12-3 or TRBV12-4 and TRBJ1-1, with D hard to call. V gave up 5 bases and J gave up 3 bases, with 13 bases separating them. The CDR3 totals 14 residues.

J is TRBJ1-1 and V is TRBV6-5; D is undetermined. CDR1 MNHEY and CDR2 SVGAGI come from the germline V gene. The CDR3 runs 14 residues. With 6 bases removed from V and 7 bases from J, the gap between germline ends came to 18 bases. The DNA of the CDR3 is TGTGCCAGCAGACGGCCGGGGTCTCGTAGTGAAGCTTTCTTT. As protein: CASRRPGSRSEAFF.

The V gene is TRBV7-9, the J gene TRBJ1-5, with D possibly matching TRBD1 (6 bases). Looked up from germline, CDR1 is SEHNR and CDR2 is FQNEAQ (reference sequence). The V and J ends lost 5 bases and 7 bases respectively, with 12 bases between them. The CDR3 is made up of 13 amino acids. The CDR3 is CASSPQGQQPQHF. CDR3 bases: TGTGCCAGCAGCCCACAGGGTCAGCAGCCCCAGCATTTT.

Comment on this clonotype: The junction shows a germline mismatch at one end, possibly a read error. V is TRBV7-7 and J is TRBJ1-1; D unresolved. CDR1 SSHAT and CDR2 FNYEAQ come from the germline V gene (reference sequence). The CDR3 totals 14 residues. The CDR3 bases are TGTGCTAGCAGCCCTCGGATAAAGAACACTGAAGCTTTCTTT. Translating gives CASSPRIKNTEAFF.

This chain uses TRBV7-9 with TRBJ1-1; 9 bases agree with TRBD1. Germline V gene lookup returns CDR1 SEHNR and CDR2 FQNEAQ (reference sequence). The CDR3 runs 12 residues. After removal of 5 bases from V and 11 bases from J, the junction contained 6 bases not matched to a gene. The CDR3 DNA reads TGTGCCAGCAGCAGCCGGGACAGGGTTGCTTTCTTT. This gives the protein CASSSRDRVAFF.

This clonotype was counted between two and nine times. The chain links TRBV5-1 to TRBJ1-2, with D possibly TRBD1 on 6 matching bases. Germline V gives CDR1 SGHRS, CDR2 YFSETQ. V lost 0 bases to trimming and J lost 2 bases, with 14 bases between them. The CDR3 sequence is 16 residues long. The CDR3 loop is CASSLAPSGANYGYTF. The DNA for the CDR3 is TGCGCCAGCAGCTTGGCTCCGTCGGGGGCAAACTATGGCTACACCTTC.

This clonotype was observed a few times. The chain is built from TRBV7-9 and TRBJ2-7; D possibly corresponds to TRBD2 (5 bases). CDR1 and CDR2 from the germline V gene are SEHNR and FQNEAQ (reference sequence). The CDR3 runs 15 residues. Trimming removed 1 base at V and 3 bases at J, with 13 bases between. For the CDR3, the DNA is TGTGCCAGCAGCTTAGGGACTGGAGCTCTCTACGAGCAGTACTTC. Translating it yields CASSLGTGALYEQYF.

CDR3 DNA: TGTGCCAGCAGCCTAGGGGGATACCTGAAAGAGACCCAGTACTTC. Translating gives CASSLGGYLKETQYF. The rearrangement uses TRBV6-6 and TRBJ2-5; possible D gene TRBD1, 6 bases. There are 15 residues in the CDR3. Deletions cut 6 bases from V and 3 bases from J, with 17 bases between. From germline, CDR1 is MNHNY and CDR2 SVGAGI (reference sequence).

The chain has TRBV10-3 and TRBJ2-4; maybe TRBD2 (6 bases). Per germline, CDR1 ENHRY and CDR2 SYGVKD. This CDR3 has 15 amino acids. The V end was cut by 3 bases, the J end by 5 bases, with 14 bases between. The CDR3 reads CAISDREKPENIQYF. The CDR3 nucleotides are TGTGCCATCAGTGACCGGGAGAAGCCAGAAAACATTCAGTACTTC.

Points on this clonotype: Its ends do not fully match the called genes, so a read error is possible. The genes are TRBV27 and TRBJ1-1, with D perhaps TRBD1 (5 bases). CDR1 MNHEY and CDR2 SMNVEV come from the germline V gene (reference sequence). The CDR3 extends over 13 amino acids. The CDR3 DNA reads TGTGCCAGCAGCGGGGCGGCCCTGAACACTGAAGCCTTT. Encoded protein: CASSGAALNTEAF.

The chain employs TRBV7-9 and TRBJ1-5; 8 nucleotides align to TRBD1. There are 14 residues in the CDR3. With V trimmed by 5 bases and J by 7 bases, 7 bases remained unmatched. Germline CDR1 and CDR2: SEHNR and FQNEAQ (reference sequence). CDR3 region: CASSRTGFGQPQHF. CDR3 nucleotide sequence: TGTGCCAGCAGCCGGACAGGGTTTGGACAGCCCCAGCATTTT.

This clonotype occurred a few times. The J gene is TRBJ2-7, the V gene TRBV4-1; D is perhaps TRBD1 (6 bases). The V end was cut by 0 bases, the J end by 1 base, with 10 bases between. Germline V gives CDR1 MGHRA, CDR2 YSYEKL. This CDR3 comprises 15 residues. The CDR3 loop reads CASSQDNRVSYEQYF. CDR3 nucleotides: TGCGCCAGCAGCCAAGATAACAGGGTTTCCTACGAGCAGTACTTC.